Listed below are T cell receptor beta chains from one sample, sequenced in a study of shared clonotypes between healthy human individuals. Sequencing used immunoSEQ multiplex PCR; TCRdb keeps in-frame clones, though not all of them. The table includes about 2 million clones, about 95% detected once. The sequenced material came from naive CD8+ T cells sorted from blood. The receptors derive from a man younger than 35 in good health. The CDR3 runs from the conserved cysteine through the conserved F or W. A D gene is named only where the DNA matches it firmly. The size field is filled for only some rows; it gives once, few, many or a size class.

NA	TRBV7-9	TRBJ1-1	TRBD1	CASSQQGAEAFF	TGTGCCAGCAGCCAGCAGGGGGCTGAAGCTTTCTTT
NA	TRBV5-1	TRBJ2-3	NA	CASSPGTGGSTDTQYF	TGCGCCAGCAGCCCGGGGACTGGGGGGAGCACAGATACGCAGTATTTT
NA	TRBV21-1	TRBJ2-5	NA	CASSKGEQGRLETQYF	TGTGCCAGCAGCAAGGGGGAACAGGGCCGCTTGGAGACCCAGTACTTC
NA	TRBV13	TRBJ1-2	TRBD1	CASSWDRVYGYTF	TGTGCCAGCAGCTGGGACAGGGTTTATGGCTACACCTTC
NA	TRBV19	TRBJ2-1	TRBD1	CASSSDRVDTSYNEQFF	TGTGCCAGTAGTAGCGACAGGGTTGACACCTCCTACAATGAGCAGTTCTTC
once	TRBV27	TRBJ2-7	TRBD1	CASSPGQSYEQYF	TGTGCCAGCAGTCCGGGACAGAGCTACGAGCAGTACTTC
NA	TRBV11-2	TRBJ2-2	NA	CASSLDLERGLNTGELFF	TGTGCCAGCAGCTTAGATTTGGAAAGGGGGTTGAACACCGGGGAGCTGTTTTTT
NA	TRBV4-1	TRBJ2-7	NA	CASSQIAGPYEQYF	TGCGCCAGCAGCCAAATCGCAGGGCCCTACGAGCAGTACTTC
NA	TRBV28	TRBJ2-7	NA	CASSLWGGEAEQYF	TGTGCCAGCAGTTTGTGGGGTGGAGAGGCCGAGCAGTACTTC
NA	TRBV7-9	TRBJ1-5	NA	CASSGDRLNQPQHF	TGTGCCAGCAGCGGTGACAGGCTGAATCAGCCCCAGCATTTT
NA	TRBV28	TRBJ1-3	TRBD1	CASSLTWTGEGTGNTIYF	TGTGCCAGCAGCCTGACCTGGACAGGGGAAGGAACTGGAAACACCATATATTTT
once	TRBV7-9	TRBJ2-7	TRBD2	CASSLPTSGSFHEQYF	TGTGCCAGCAGCTTACCGACTAGCGGGAGTTTCCACGAGCAGTACTTC
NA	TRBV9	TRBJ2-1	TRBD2	CASSVAWTSGEMEQFF	TGTGCCAGCAGCGTAGCCTGGACTAGCGGGGAGATGGAGCAGTTCTTC
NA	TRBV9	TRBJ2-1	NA	CASSEQGLDEQFF	TGTGCCAGCAGCGAACAGGGCCTCGATGAGCAGTTCTTC
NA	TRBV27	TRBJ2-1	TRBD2	CASSLLGTNNEQFF	TGTGCCAGCAGTTTACTTGGGACTAACAATGAGCAGTTCTTC
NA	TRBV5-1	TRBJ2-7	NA	CASSLSSLGEQYF	TGCGCCAGCAGCTTGAGTTCCCTGGGCGAGCAGTACTTC
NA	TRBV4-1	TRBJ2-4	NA	CASSQEKGEGDIQYF	TGCGCCAGCAGCCAAGAGAAGGGGGAGGGGGACATTCAGTACTTC
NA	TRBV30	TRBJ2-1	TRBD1	CAWSGGQDSYNEQFF	TGTGCCTGGAGTGGTGGACAGGACTCCTACAATGAGCAGTTCTTC
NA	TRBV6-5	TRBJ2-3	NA	CASSYGVGTDTQYF	TGTGCCAGCAGTTACGGCGTCGGCACAGATACGCAGTATTTT
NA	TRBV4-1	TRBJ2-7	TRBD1	CASRGQGSHEQYF	TGCGCCAGCAGAGGACAGGGATCGCACGAGCAGTACTTC
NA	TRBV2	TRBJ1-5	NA	CASSEDFEGHSNQPQHF	TGTGCCAGCAGTGAAGATTTCGAGGGACATAGCAATCAGCCCCAGCATTTT
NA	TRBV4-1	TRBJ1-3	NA	CASSHGGLSGNTIYF	TGCGCCAGCAGCCACGGGGGTCTCTCTGGAAACACCATATATTTT
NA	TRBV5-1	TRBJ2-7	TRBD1	CASSLGQGAITYEQYF	TGCGCCAGCAGCTTGGGGCAGGGGGCGATAACCTACGAGCAGTACTTC
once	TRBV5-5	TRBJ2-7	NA	CASSLEFRGWLTYEQYF	TGTGCCAGCAGCTTGGAGTTTAGGGGCTGGCTAACCTACGAGCAGTACTTC
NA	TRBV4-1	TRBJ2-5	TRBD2	CASSQPLAGGQETQYF	TGCGCCAGCAGCCAACCACTAGCGGGGGGCCAAGAGACCCAGTACTTC